This TCR beta chain was sequenced for a study of PD-L1 blockade in urothelial cancer. About the study: The authors examined blood 3 weeks (second dose) and 6 weeks after treatment start. Median T cell yield from blood was around 140,000.

Sequenced by immunoSEQ multiplex PCR; TCRdb stores in-frame clones only, minus some. The data hold more than 90,000 clones, with around 78% observed a single time. Notes on the study in general: Pretreatment peripheral blood TCR clonality that fell below the median predicted better survival among the patients studied.

Note on this clone: The target antigen is unknown.

The time point: peripheral blood 6 weeks after treatment start. V was shortened by 1 base and J by 8 bases, with 12 bases between the two germline ends. This CDR3 region has 13 residues. Looked up from germline, CDR1 is SGHNT and CDR2 is YYREEE (reference sequence). This TCR came from a man aged 65-85 years with urothelial cancer. The input for sequencing was PBMCs, taken around atezolizumab (anti-PD-L1) treatment. The rearrangement links TRBV5-4 to TRBJ1-1; D might be TRBD1 (6 bases). The CDR3 region has the DNA TGTGCCAGCAGCTTGACAGGGCGGGTGGAAGCTTTCTTT. Translation gives CASSLTGRVEAFF.